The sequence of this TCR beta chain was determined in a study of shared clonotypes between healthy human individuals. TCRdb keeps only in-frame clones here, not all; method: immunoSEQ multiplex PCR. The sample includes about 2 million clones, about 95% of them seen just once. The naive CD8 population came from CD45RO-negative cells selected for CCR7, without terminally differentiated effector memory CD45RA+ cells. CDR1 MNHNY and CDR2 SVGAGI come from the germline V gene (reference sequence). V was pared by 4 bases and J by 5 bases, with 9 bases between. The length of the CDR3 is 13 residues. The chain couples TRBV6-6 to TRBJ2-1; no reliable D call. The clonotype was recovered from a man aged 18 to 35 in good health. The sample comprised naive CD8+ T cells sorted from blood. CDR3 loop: CASSLNRHNEQFF. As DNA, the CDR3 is TGTGCCAGCAGTTTGAACAGACACAATGAGCAGTTCTTC.